The sequence of this TCR beta chain was determined in a study of early T cells in non-severe SARS-CoV-2 infection. Looking at the study overall: Alpha and beta chains were unpaired, from unsorted whole-blood bulk RNA.

This clonotype was observed a handful of times. The antigen remains undetermined. Molecules of cDNA were individually given unique molecular identifiers that were attached to them. In TCRdb, the 5' RACE reads were re-called with MiXCR into one record per CDR3 protein. The sample contains about 120,000 distinct CDR3 sequences, roughly 12% of which appear only once. General study results and limits: Reliance on VDJdb matching favored anti-spike CD8 responses; private and CD4 specificities were missed.

The CDR3 sequence is 17 residues long. The ends lost 3 bases at V and 7 bases at J; junction bases unmatched: 10. Germline lookup yields CDR1 KGHSH and CDR2 LQKENI. The clonotype originates from an adult who was a healthcare worker with PCR-confirmed SARS-CoV-2 infection or an uninfected control (not recorded which). The chain links TRBV18 to TRBJ1-3; 12 positions match TRBD1. The sample was whole blood, taken at baseline. The CDR3 here is CASSPPPAGQGANTIYF. In nucleotides, the CDR3 is TGTGCCAGCTCACCTCCACCGGCGGGACAGGGGGCCAACACCATATATTTT.